One T cell receptor beta chain is described in this entry. This clonotype has at least ten counts. Its antigen is not yet known. Base quality data are lacking; no much larger clone is found one base away. The sample is drawn from a study of CD4 and CD8 cells across lung adenocarcinoma regions listed by TCRdb under 2018. In terms of the full investigation: Intratumor heterogeneity of the T cell receptor repertoire was examined by comparing tumor centers with tumor margins.

CDR1 is given as SGHDT and CDR2 as YYEEEE, both from the germline V gene. The CDR3 runs 16 residues from the cysteine to the phenylalanine. The kept DNA is CDR3 alone, 48 bases in frame from the first base. Unmatched junction bases come to 7, with V trimmed by 1 base and J by 5 bases. The donors were patients who had localized lung adenocarcinoma, which is a subtype of non-small cell lung cancer. The centers of localized lung adenocarcinomas were where the samples came from. CD8+ T cells from tumor tissue were profiled separately from CD4+ T cells for TCR repertoire analysis. Library preparation used PCR. Sequencer: HiSeq X Ten. TCRdb ran its own pipeline on the public reads, namely fastp trimming at Q25 and MiXCR clone calling, and kept in-frame beta chains. Rows are unified per CDR3 protein, each entry keeping the most common DNA and genes. The sample yields about 6,800 distinct CDR3 sequences; roughly 54% were counted once. Roughly two fifths of the sample is in the top ten clones.

The receptor's source is a male donor with lung adenocarcinoma. The CD4 and CD8 labels of this study may be unreliable. Here the chain combines TRBV5-6 and TRBJ2-1, with TRBD2 matching 9 junction bases. Sequencing was performed on CD8+ T cells from the center of a lung tumor. Reading the label with the study, this specimen's cell subset or site is: tumor center region. The nucleotide sequence is given as TGTGCCAGCAGCTTGCGGGTGACTAGCGGCGACAATGAGCAGTTCTTC. Its protein reads: CASSLRVTSGDNEQFF.